Listed below are T cell receptor beta chains from one sample, sequenced in a study of T cell responses to AZD1222 COVID-19 vaccine. Some clones are missing from TCRdb's copy, which holds only in-frame ones; the method was immunoSEQ multiplex PCR. The table records approximately 130,000 clones, approximately 90% of them present only once. The source was peripheral blood, collected 28 days after the second AZD1222 dose. The source is an adult who received the AZD1222 COVID-19 vaccine. The CDR3 runs from the conserved cysteine through the conserved F or W. A D gene is named only where the DNA matches it firmly. Rows give clone size only sometimes, using once, few, many, or a class for an expanded clone.

CDR3 DNA	CDR3 protein	V gene	J gene	D gene	CDR3 length	clone size
TGTGCCAGCAGCCAGGAAGGACAAACTAATGAAAAACTGTTTTTT	CASSQEGQTNEKLFF	TRBV5-5	TRBJ1-4	.	15	once
TGTGCCATCAGTGAGTCTCCGGACAGGAACTATGGCTACACCTTC	CAISESPDRNYGYTF	TRBV10-3	TRBJ1-2	TRBD1	15	few
TGTGCCAGCAGCTTCACCGGGGATAAGTACACCGGGGAGCTGTTTTTT	CASSFTGDKYTGELFF	TRBV7-2	TRBJ2-2	.	16	.
TGCGCCAGCAGCTATGGAACCGGAGGCGAGCAGTACTTC	CASSYGTGGEQYF	TRBV5-1	TRBJ2-7	.	13	.
TGTGCCAGCAGCCCCGGGACAGGGGGTTTTCAGCCCCAGCATTTT	CASSPGTGGFQPQHF	TRBV9	TRBJ1-5	TRBD1	15	.
TGTGCCAGCAGTCCCCTGGTTAGCGGGGGGGAGGAGCAGTTCTTC	CASSPLVSGGEEQFF	TRBV27	TRBJ2-1	TRBD2	15	.
TGCAGCGCCGCGGCAGAAAACTATGGCTACACCTTC	CSAAAENYGYTF	TRBV29-1	TRBJ1-2	.	12	.
TGTGCCAGTAGCTCCGGACGTTATGGCTACACCTTC	CASSSGRYGYTF	TRBV19	TRBJ1-2	.	12	.
TGTGCCAGCAGCCCTTGGGGGGCCGGGGAGCTGTTTTTT	CASSPWGAGELFF	TRBV3-1/TRBV3-2	TRBJ2-2	.	13	.
TGCGCCAGCTACAACCCAGGGGTTCAAGAGACCCAGTACTTC	CASYNPGVQETQYF	TRBV23-1	TRBJ2-5	.	14	.
TGCGCCAGCAGGGCAGGGGGCCGGAACACTGAAGCTTTCTTT	CASRAGGRNTEAFF	TRBV5-1	TRBJ1-1	TRBD1	14	.
TGTGCCAGCAGCCTGGGACTAGCGGGGGTGGGAGATACGCAGTATTTT	CASSLGLAGVGDTQYF	TRBV4-2	TRBJ2-3	TRBD2	16	.
TGTGCCAGCAGCGGAGGACAGGGCGCACCCCGAGAGCGGGCTTTCTTT	CASSGGQGAPRERAFF	TRBV5-4	TRBJ1-1	TRBD1	16	.
TGTGCCAGCAGTGAGAGGCAGCTTAATTCACCCCTCCACTTT	CASSERQLNSPLHF	TRBV6-1	TRBJ1-6	.	14	.
TGTGCCGCGACAGTTAGCAATCAGCCCCAGCATTTT	CAATVSNQPQHF	TRBV28	TRBJ1-5	.	12	.
TGCGCCAGCAGCCAGGTCGGGCGAATCGATACGCAGTATTTT	CASSQVGRIDTQYF	TRBV4-3	TRBJ2-3	.	14	.
TGTGCCAGCAGGAAGACAGGGTTAGACACTGAAGCTTTCTTT	CASRKTGLDTEAFF	TRBV7-8	TRBJ1-1	TRBD1	14	.
TGTGCCATCAGCGCCGGGACAGGGATTTTGGAGGCTTTCTTT	CAISAGTGILEAFF	TRBV10-3	TRBJ1-1	TRBD1	14	.
TGTGCCAGCAGCGTAGAAGGGGCGCTTGGAAACACCATATATTTT	CASSVEGALGNTIYF	TRBV9	TRBJ1-3	.	15	once
TGTGCCAGCAGCCCTGGGACAGGGGAGGGTCAGCCCCAGCATTTT	CASSPGTGEGQPQHF	TRBV7-9	TRBJ1-5	TRBD1	15	.
TGCGCCAGCAGTGAGTCTGGGGTAGCGGGAGTCCTCACCGGGGAGCTGTTTTTT	CASSESGVAGVLTGELFF	TRBV10-1	TRBJ2-2	TRBD2	18	.
TGTGCCAGCAGTTCGGGACAGGGTCTTCAGCCCCAGCATTTT	CASSSGQGLQPQHF	TRBV27	TRBJ1-5	TRBD1	14	.
TGCGCCAGCAGTCAATCCCCAGCGACCTCCTACGAGCAGTACTTC	CASSQSPATSYEQYF	TRBV23-1	TRBJ2-7	.	15	.
TGTGCCAGCTCGCCACGTCCGGACAATGAGCAGTTCTTC	CASSPRPDNEQFF	TRBV18	TRBJ2-1	.	13	.
TGTGCCAGCAGCTTGGGGGCTAGCGGCACAGATACGCAGTATTTT	CASSLGASGTDTQYF	TRBV9	TRBJ2-3	.	15	.
TGTGCCACCACGACAGATAACTATGGCTACACCTTC	CATTTDNYGYTF	TRBV2	TRBJ1-2	.	12	.
TGTGCCTCGGGACGACGAACCGGGGAGCTGTTTTTT	CASGRRTGELFF	TRBV7-9	TRBJ2-2	.	12	.
TGTGCCAGCAGCCAAAGGGAAGGGTGGGGTGAAAAACTGTTTTTT	CASSQREGWGEKLFF	TRBV3-1/TRBV3-2	TRBJ1-4	.	15	.
TGTGCCAGCAGTAAAGGGACTAGCGGGAGCACAGATACGCAGTATTTT	CASSKGTSGSTDTQYF	TRBV6-1	TRBJ2-3	TRBD2	16	.
TGTGCCAGCAGCTTATCGCCCGGGGTCCACGAGCAGTACTTC	CASSLSPGVHEQYF	TRBV7-2	TRBJ2-7	.	14	.
TGTGCCAGCAGCCAACGGGGGGCTCTGGGCAAAAACATTCAGTACTTC	CASSQRGALGKNIQYF	TRBV3-1/TRBV3-2	TRBJ2-4	.	16	.